Each of the 23 T cell receptor beta chains below was sequenced from the same sample in a study of blood T cell repertoires in COVID-19. This table comes from immunoSEQ multiplex PCR, and its TCRdb copy is limited to in-frame clones, with some not included. This sample has approximately 270,000 clones; about 80% occur once, and the top ten carry about 8.1%. Sequencing was performed on peripheral blood. Every receptor here comes from a man older than 75 with acute or convalescent COVID-19.

This clone was recorded only once. CDR3 loop: CASSSFRVHEQYF. As DNA, the CDR3 is TGTGCCAGCAGTTCTTTCAGGGTCCACGAGCAGTACTTC. V is TRBV6-5 and J is TRBJ2-7; D possibly corresponds to TRBD1 (5 bases). The CDR3 covers 13 residues. Trimming cost V 4 bases and J 5 bases, with 12 bases left between them. The V gene's germline CDR1 is MNHEY and CDR2 SVGAGI.

The genes are TRBV5-1 and TRBJ1-1; no firm D call. V lost 6 bases and J 0 bases, leaving 9 bases between the germline ends. There are 13 residues in the CDR3. In germline, CDR1 is SGHRS, CDR2 YFSETQ. CDR3 nucleotides: TGCGCCAGCAAGCGCGTTGTGAACACTGAAGCTTTCTTT. This translates into CASKRVVNTEAFF.

This clone showed up just once. The rearrangement uses TRBV27 and TRBJ1-5, with D hard to call. In germline, CDR1 is MNHEY, CDR2 SMNVEV (reference sequence). With 0 bases removed from V and 5 bases from J, the gap between germline ends came to 14 bases. The CDR3 consists of 16 residues. The CDR3: CASSLSRVTGYQPQHF. CDR3 DNA: TGTGCCAGCAGTTTATCGAGGGTAACTGGGTATCAGCCCCAGCATTTT.

V usage is TRBV24-1 and J usage is TRBJ1-5; 9 positions match TRBD1. Germline V gives CDR1 KGHDR, CDR2 SFDVKD. Germline trimming cut 3 bases from V and 1 base from J; bases unmatched to any gene: 6. The length of the CDR3 is 17 residues. Written as DNA, the CDR3 is TGTGCCACCAGTGATCCCCGGGACAGGGAGAGCAATCAGCCCCAGCATTTT. Translating it yields CATSDPRDRESNQPQHF.

The chain is built from TRBV24-1 and TRBJ2-6; D unresolved. V shed 6 bases and J shed 0 bases, with 2 bases lying between them. Germline V gene data show CDR1 as KGHDR and CDR2 as SFDVKD. The CDR3 runs to 13 residues. CDR3 coding DNA: TGTGCCACCAGTCGCTCTGGGGCCAACGTCCTGACTTTC. This sequence encodes CATSRSGANVLTF.

The CDR3 DNA reads TGTGCCAGCAGCTTAAGGCGGGACGGGTACAATGAGCAGTTCTTC. Amino acid sequence: CASSLRRDGYNEQFF. The chain carries TRBV7-3 and TRBJ2-1; D is possibly TRBD2 (6 bases). Per the germline V gene, CDR1 is SGHTA and CDR2 is FQGTGA. This CDR3 is 15 amino acids long. Trimming stripped 1 base from V and 4 bases from J, with 11 bases between. The entire variable domain, with the rest obtained from reference TRBV7-3 and TRBJ2-1, is as follows: GAGVSQTPSNKVTEKGKYVELRCDPISGHTALYWYRQSLGQGPEFLIYFQGTGAADDSGLPNDRFFAVRPEGSVSTLKIQRTERGDSAVYLCASSLRRDGYNEQFFGPGTRLTVL.

This clone was seen only a few times. The CDR3 bases are TGTGCCAGCAGCTTGGAACAGGGGGCCCTCTACGAGCAGTACTTC. Its protein is CASSLEQGALYEQYF. The chain employs TRBV5-6 and TRBJ2-7, with 9 bases matching TRBD1. This CDR3 is 15 amino acids long. CDR1 and CDR2 from the germline V gene are SGHDT and YYEEEE. The V gene end was trimmed by 0 bases and the J gene end by 3 bases; junction bases not matched to a gene: 4.

The rearrangement links TRBV2 to TRBJ2-7; TRBD1 aligns across 11 bases. The trim removed 5 bases at V and 3 bases at J, leaving 15 bases unmatched. This CDR3 is built from 18 residues. Germline CDR1 and CDR2: SNHLY and FYNNEI. The CDR3 nucleotides read TGTGCCAGCAGTTTCCAGACCCGGACAGGGGGCATCGACTACGAGCAGTACTTC. This encodes CASSFQTRTGGIDYEQYF.

This clone was counted a single time. The V gene is TRBV30, the J gene TRBJ2-4; perhaps TRBD2 as D (6 bases). V shed 0 bases and J shed 4 bases, with 13 bases lying between them. This CDR3 is built from 15 residues. The V gene's germline CDR1 is GTSNPN and CDR2 SVGIG (reference sequence). This chain's CDR3 is CAWSVRGTVKNIQYF. CDR3 DNA: TGTGCCTGGAGTGTACGCGGGACGGTAAAAAACATTCAGTACTTC.

CDR3: CASSLEQGADGYTF. The CDR3 DNA sequence: TGCGCCAGCAGCTTAGAACAGGGGGCGGATGGCTACACCTTC. V gene TRBV5-1 combines with J gene TRBJ1-2, with 9 bases lining up with TRBD1. Germline assignment: CDR1 SGHRS and CDR2 YFSETQ. The V and J ends lost 2 bases and 6 bases, in that order; junction bases with no gene match: 5. The CDR3 covers 14 residues.

This rearrangement joins TRBV4-1 to TRBJ1-1; maybe TRBD1 (5 bases). The germline V and J ends were trimmed by 1 base and 4 bases, with 13 bases remaining between them. Germline V CDR1 and CDR2: MGHRA, YSYEKL. The CDR3 spans 15 residues. CDR3 DNA: TGCGCCAGCAGCCAAGGACAGATCGGCGGCACTGAAGCTTTCTTT. Translated, it gives CASSQGQIGGTEAFF.

In nucleotides, the CDR3 is TGCAGCGTTCCCACCTCTAGCGGGTTCACAGATACGCAGTATTTT. Encoded protein: CSVPTSSGFTDTQYF. The rearrangement joins TRBV29-1 to TRBJ2-3, with 8 bases that match TRBD2. The CDR3 runs 15 residues. V lost 5 bases and J lost 2; bases outside the gene matches: 9. Germline CDR1 is SQVTM and CDR2 is ANQGSEA.

The V call is TRBV6-5, the J call TRBJ1-2; TRBD1 agrees at 7 bases. This CDR3 region has 13 residues. CDR1 is MNHEY, CDR2 SVGAGI, per germline. The J segment lost 8 bases and the V segment lost 8 bases, leaving 11 bases of the junction unmatched. CDR3 sequence: CASGTVGLRGYTF. CDR3 nucleotides: TGTGCCAGCGGGACAGTGGGATTACGGGGCTACACCTTC.

The V gene is TRBV18, the J gene TRBJ2-3, with 14 bases lining up with TRBD2. With V trimmed by 0 bases and J by 4 bases, 9 bases remained unmatched. CDR3 length: 19 amino acids. Germline V gene data show CDR1 as KGHSH and CDR2 as LQKENI. The CDR3 is CASSPPPGLAGGRADTQYF. The DNA of the CDR3 is TGTGCCAGCTCACCACCCCCCGGACTAGCGGGAGGACGAGCAGATACGCAGTATTTT.

The chain joins TRBV24-1 to TRBJ1-5; 8 bases are shared with TRBD1. CDR3 length: 15 residues. Germline loops: CDR1 KGHDR, CDR2 SFDVKD. V shed 9 bases and J 3 bases; nucleotides not matched to a gene: 9. The CDR3 here is CATGGRTGSNQPQHF. CDR3 bases: TGTGCCACCGGGGGCCGGACAGGGTCCAATCAGCCCCAGCATTTT.

In this sample, this clone turned up a few times. The V call is TRBV20-1, the J call TRBJ1-3, with D perhaps matching TRBD1 (5 bases). V was clipped by 3 bases and J by 7 bases, with 16 bases between them. CDR3 length equals 14 residues. Germline V gene sequence: CDR1 DFQATT, CDR2 SNEGSKA (reference sequence). CDR3 sequence: CSASRPREHNTIYF. CDR3 DNA: TGCAGTGCTAGTCGACCCAGGGAACACAACACCATATATTTT.

This clone occurred once. This chain connects TRBV9 to TRBJ1-3, with 7 bases aligning to TRBD1. Germline values: CDR1 SGDLS, CDR2 YYNGEE. After removal of 0 bases from V and 4 bases from J, the junction contained 4 bases not matched to a gene. This CDR3 is built from 15 residues. CDR3 nucleotides: TGTGCCAGCAGCGTAGACAGGGGACGAGGAAACACCATATATTTT. Translated: CASSVDRGRGNTIYF.

The genes are TRBV19 and TRBJ1-5; TRBD1 aligns across 7 bases. The ends lost 8 bases at V and 3 bases at J; junction bases unmatched: 4. CDR1 and CDR2 (germline): LNHDA, SQIVND (reference sequence). This CDR3 contains 13 residues. The DNA of the CDR3 is TGTGCCAGTGCCGGGACAGACAATCAGCCCCAGCATTTT. Protein: CASAGTDNQPQHF.

This sequence joins TRBV7-9 and TRBJ2-3; 9 positions agree with TRBD1. Germline V gives CDR1 SEHNR, CDR2 FQNEAQ (reference sequence). Losses at the gene ends were 4 bases for V and 1 base for J; bases not matched to a gene: 9. The CDR3 runs to 17 residues. The DNA for the CDR3 is TGTGCCAGCAGCTGGGGACAGGGAGTAATAGGCACAGATACGCAGTATTTT. This sequence encodes CASSWGQGVIGTDTQYF.

The rearrangement uses TRBV5-1 and TRBJ1-2, with D perhaps TRBD1 (6 bases). The CDR3 runs 14 residues. V was pared by 4 bases and J by 4 bases, with 14 bases between. Germline CDR1 is SGHRS and CDR2 is YFSETQ. CDR3 loop: CASSRDPGVYGYTF. The CDR3 DNA is TGCGCCAGCAGCCGTGACCCAGGGGTCTATGGCTACACCTTC.

The rearrangement joins TRBV18 to TRBJ2-1; a possible D gene is TRBD1 (6 bases). The germline gives CDR1 KGHSH, CDR2 LQKENI. The CDR3 consists of 15 residues. V gave up 1 base and J gave up 8 bases, with 15 bases separating them. The CDR3 spells CASSPRQGRTDEQFF. In nucleotides, the CDR3 is TGTGCCAGCTCACCACGTCAGGGGCGGACTGATGAGCAGTTCTTC.

This chain links TRBV13 with TRBJ2-1; 7 nucleotides match TRBD2. The CDR3 sequence is 14 residues long. CDR1 PRHDT and CDR2 FYEKMQ come from the germline V gene (reference sequence). Unmatched junction bases numbered 11, after V lost 9 bases and J lost 6 bases. The CDR3 spells CASSLGGDRNEQFF. The CDR3 DNA reads as TGTGCCAGTTCTTTGGGGGGGGACCGCAATGAGCAGTTCTTC.

The chain links TRBV4-1 to TRBJ1-3, with 7 bases matching TRBD1. The ends lost 4 bases at V and 0 bases at J; junction bases unmatched: 3. Looked up from germline, CDR1 is MGHRA and CDR2 is YSYEKL. The CDR3 has 15 amino acids. The CDR3 here is CASSRDRSSGNTIYF. The CDR3 nucleotides read TGCGCCAGCAGCCGGGACAGAAGCTCTGGAAACACCATATATTTT.